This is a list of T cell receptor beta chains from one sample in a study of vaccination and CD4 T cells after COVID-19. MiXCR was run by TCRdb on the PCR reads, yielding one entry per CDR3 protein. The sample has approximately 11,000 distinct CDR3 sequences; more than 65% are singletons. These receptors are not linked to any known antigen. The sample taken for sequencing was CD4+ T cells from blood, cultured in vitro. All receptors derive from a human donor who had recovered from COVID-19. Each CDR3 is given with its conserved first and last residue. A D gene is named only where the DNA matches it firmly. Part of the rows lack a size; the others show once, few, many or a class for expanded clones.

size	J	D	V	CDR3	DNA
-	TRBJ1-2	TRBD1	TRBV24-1	CATSESTGNYGYTF	TGTGCCACCAGTGAGTCGACAGGGAACTATGGCTACACCTTC
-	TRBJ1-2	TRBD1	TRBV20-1	CSARSGQGAGGYTF	TGCAGTGCTAGATCGGGGCAGGGGGCTGGTGGCTACACCTTC
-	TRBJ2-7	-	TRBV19	CASSPGTPPYEQYF	TGTGCCAGTAGTCCAGGGACCCCACCCTACGAGCAGTACTTC
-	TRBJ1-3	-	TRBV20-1	CSAPKSSGNTIYF	TGCAGTGCGCCTAAGAGCTCTGGAAACACCATATATTTT
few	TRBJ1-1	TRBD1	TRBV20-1	CSARLDRGLMNTEAFF	TGCAGTGCTAGACTGGACAGGGGGCTTATGAACACTGAAGCTTTCTTT
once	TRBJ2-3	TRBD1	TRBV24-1	CATSPRDRGGADTQYF	TGTGCCACCAGTCCTAGGGACAGGGGGGGCGCAGATACGCAGTATTTT
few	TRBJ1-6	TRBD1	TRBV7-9	CASSLVPHGQGFGSPLHF	TGTGCCAGCAGCTTAGTGCCCCACGGACAGGGGTTTGGTTCACCCCTCCACTTT
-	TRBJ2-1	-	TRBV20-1	CSARLVVSYNEQFF	TGCAGTGCTCGACTAGTAGTGTCCTACAATGAGCAGTTCTTC
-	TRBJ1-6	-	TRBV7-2	CASRAPRDHSPLHF	TGTGCCAGCAGGGCACCTAGGGATCATTCACCCCTCCACTTT
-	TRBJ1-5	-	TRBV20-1	CSARDSGALNQPQHF	TGCAGTGCTAGAGACAGCGGGGCCCTCAATCAGCCCCAGCATTTT
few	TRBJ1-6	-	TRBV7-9	CASSSTKGGSYNSPLHF	TGTGCCAGCAGCTCAACCAAAGGGGGCTCCTATAATTCACCCCTCCACTTT
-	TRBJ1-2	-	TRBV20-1	CSASGETNYGYTF	TGCAGTGCTAGTGGAGAAACGAACTATGGCTACACCTTC
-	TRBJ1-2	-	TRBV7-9	CASRGEAGRENYGYTF	TGTGCCAGCAGGGGGGAAGCGGGACGGGAGAATTATGGCTACACCTTC
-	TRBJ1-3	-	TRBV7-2	CASSPSTTSGNTIYF	TGTGCCAGCAGCCCCAGCACCACCTCTGGAAACACCATATATTTT
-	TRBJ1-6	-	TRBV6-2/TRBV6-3	CASSEIYSPLHF	TGTGCCAGCAGCGAGATATATTCACCCCTCCACTTT
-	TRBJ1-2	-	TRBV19	CASSALGGLIYGYTF	TGTGCCAGTAGTGCCCTAGGGGGACTGATCTATGGCTACACCTTC
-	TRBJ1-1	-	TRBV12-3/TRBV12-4	CASSSRTVNTEAFF	TGTGCCAGCAGTTCGAGGACGGTGAACACTGAAGCTTTCTTT
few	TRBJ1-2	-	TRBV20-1	CSASDSTQATNYGYTF	TGCAGTGCTAGCGACAGCACCCAAGCAACTAACTATGGCTACACCTTC
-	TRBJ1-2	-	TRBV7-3	CASSADRYYGYTF	TGTGCCAGCAGCGCCGACAGATACTATGGCTACACCTTC
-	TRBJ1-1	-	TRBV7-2	CASSLVNTEAFF	TGTGCCAGCAGCTTGGTGAACACTGAAGCTTTCTTT
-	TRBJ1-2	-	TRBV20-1	CSARNFLGAGGYTF	TGCAGTGCTAGGAATTTTCTGGGGGCGGGGGGCTACACCTTC
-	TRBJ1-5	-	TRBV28	CASSLIGRSVHF	TGTGCCAGCAGTTTAATAGGACGATCTGTGCATTTT
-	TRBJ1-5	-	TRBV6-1	CASVPGGTYNQPQHF	TGTGCCAGCGTCCCCGGGGGGACGTATAATCAGCCCCAGCATTTT
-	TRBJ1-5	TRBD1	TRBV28	CASSTGTGGRQPQHF	TGTGCCAGCAGTACCGGGACAGGGGGCCGGCAGCCCCAGCATTTT
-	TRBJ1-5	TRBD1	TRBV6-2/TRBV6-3	CASSPGQIISNQPQHF	TGTGCCAGCAGTCCGGGACAGATAATTAGCAATCAGCCCCAGCATTTT
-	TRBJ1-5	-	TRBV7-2	CASSLQGQSNQPQHF	TGTGCCAGCAGCTTACAAGGACAGAGCAATCAGCCCCAGCATTTT
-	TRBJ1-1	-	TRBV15	CATSRGLGRTNTEAFF	TGTGCCACCAGCAGAGGATTGGGCAGGACGAACACTGAAGCTTTCTTT
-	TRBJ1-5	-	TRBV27	CASSPGNSNQPQHF	TGTGCCAGCAGTCCCGGCAATAGCAATCAGCCCCAGCATTTT
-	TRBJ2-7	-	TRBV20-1	CSASDYYEQYF	TGCAGTGCTTCGGACTACTACGAGCAGTACTTC
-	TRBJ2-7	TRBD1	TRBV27	CASSGWDRRYEQYF	TGTGCCAGCAGTGGTTGGGACAGGAGGTACGAGCAGTACTTC
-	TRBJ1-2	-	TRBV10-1	CASSDNRGGYTF	TGCGCCAGCAGTGATAACCGGGGCGGCTACACCTTC
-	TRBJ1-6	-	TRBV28	CAGSWGADSPLHF	TGTGCCGGATCGTGGGGCGCGGATTCACCCCTCCACTTT
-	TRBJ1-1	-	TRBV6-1	CASSGRLESGAFF	TGTGCCAGCAGTGGCCGACTCGAGAGCGGAGCTTTCTTT